The 21 T cell receptor beta chains reported below all come from one sample, sequenced in a study of T cell responses to AZD1222 COVID-19 vaccine (dated by TCRdb to the early 2020s). The time point label for this specimen denotes: about 28 days (+/-7) after the second vaccine dose. Libraries came from the immunoSEQ multiplex PCR assay. TCRdb obtained this table from immuneACCESS and retained in-frame rearrangements with V and J assigned. These tables miss some clones; where compared with another copy, unresolved V genes account for less than half of the shortfall, and the remainder is unexplained. In all, the sample holds 150,000 to 200,000 clones, and 94% of those were seen once. 5.1% of the sample is taken by the ten largest. The material was peripheral blood, obtained 28 days after the second AZD1222 dose. The source is an adult who received the AZD1222 COVID-19 vaccine.

The chain links TRBV5-1 to TRBJ2-1, with 14 bases that match TRBD2. Germline V gene lookup returns CDR1 SGHRS and CDR2 YFSETQ. This CDR3 has 16 amino acids. After removal of 0 bases from V and 8 bases from J, the junction contained 4 bases not matched to a gene. CDR3 region: CASSLGLAGGPDEQFF. CDR3 in DNA: TGCGCCAGCAGCTTGGGACTAGCGGGAGGGCCGGATGAGCAGTTCTTC.

The J gene is TRBJ1-1, the V gene TRBV30; 7 bases line up with TRBD1. Germline CDR1 GTSNPN, CDR2 SVGIG (reference sequence). V was pared by 4 bases and J by 6 bases, with 8 bases of the junction left unmatched. This CDR3 is built from 13 residues. The CDR3 protein is CAWMTGQGAEAFF. In DNA form, the CDR3 reads TGTGCCTGGATGACAGGGCAGGGGGCTGAAGCTTTCTTT.

The chain has TRBV12-5 and TRBJ2-1; a weak D match, TRBD2 (6 bases). Germline CDR1 is LGHNT and CDR2 is FRNRAP. The CDR3 sequence is 12 residues long. The CDR3 sequence: CAAGRYSHEQFF. The CDR3 bases are TGTGCAGCGGGCAGGTATAGCCATGAGCAGTTCTTC.

This chain connects TRBV29-1 to TRBJ2-7; 7 bases map to TRBD1. The CDR3 consists of 12 residues. V gave up 5 bases and J gave up 4 bases; unmatched junction bases: 5. Germline lookup yields CDR1 SQVTM and CDR2 ANQGSEA. The CDR3 bases are TGCAGCGTTATGAGGGGGCAATACGAGCAGTACTTC. Translated, it gives CSVMRGQYEQYF.

The V call is TRBV7-2, the J call TRBJ2-2; D not certain. The length of the CDR3 is 15 residues. Looked up from germline, CDR1 is SGHTA and CDR2 is FQGNSA. Trimming left V 3 bases short and J 7 bases short, with 15 bases between. CDR3: CASSLINSPIGELFF. CDR3 nucleotides: TGTGCCAGCAGCTTGATCAACTCCCCCATCGGGGAGCTGTTTTTT.

The chain links TRBV6-1 to TRBJ1-1, with 9 positions matching TRBD1. Per germline, CDR1 MNHNS and CDR2 SASEGT. The CDR3 is 13 amino acids. V shed 2 bases and J 8 bases; nucleotides not matched to a gene: 3. DNA of the CDR3: TGTGCCAGCAGTGAAAGTGGACAGGGGGAAGCTTTCTTT. Its protein product is CASSESGQGEAFF.

The V and J genes are TRBV5-5 and TRBJ2-5; D not resolved. Per the germline V gene, CDR1 is SGHKS and CDR2 is YYEKEE (reference sequence). Trimming pared 5 bases from V and 3 bases from J, leaving 8 bases between. The CDR3 runs 12 residues. The CDR3 DNA follows: TGTGCCAGCAGACATTTCGAAGAGACCCAGTACTTC. Translated: CASRHFEETQYF.

The V gene is TRBV5-1, the J gene TRBJ1-4, with D possibly TRBD1 on 6 matching bases. This CDR3 is 15 amino acids long. V was clipped by 1 base and J by 2 bases, with 9 bases between them. Per germline, CDR1 SGHRS and CDR2 YFSETQ. CDR3 in DNA: TGCGCCAGCAGCTTGATCGGGGGCACTAATGAAAAACTGTTTTTT. Amino acid sequence: CASSLIGGTNEKLFF.

This chain uses TRBV19 with TRBJ2-1; D is ambiguous. From germline, CDR1 is LNHDA and CDR2 SQIVND (reference sequence). The CDR3 has 13 amino acids. Trimming took 7 bases from V and 7 from J, leaving 14 bases between them. The CDR3 sequence is CASKELGRNEQFF. The CDR3 nucleotides are TGTGCCAGTAAGGAGTTGGGTCGGAATGAGCAGTTCTTC.

The rearrangement uses TRBV30 and TRBJ2-1; D uncertain. V was shortened by 2 bases and J by 6 bases, with 11 bases between the two germline ends. The CDR3 consists of 13 residues. Germline assignment: CDR1 GTSNPN and CDR2 SVGIG (reference sequence). DNA of the CDR3: TGTGCCTGGAGTCAGTACCGCTTCAATGAGCAGTTCTTC. This sequence encodes CAWSQYRFNEQFF.

The V gene is TRBV7-6, the J gene TRBJ2-7; 7 nucleotides line up with TRBD1. CDR1 SGHVS and CDR2 FNYEAQ come from the germline V gene. V lost 1 base and J lost 6; bases outside the gene matches: 9. CDR3 length: 15 residues. Here the CDR3 reads CASSLGDRDLFEQYF. CDR3 nucleotides: TGTGCCAGCAGCTTAGGCGACAGGGACCTATTCGAGCAGTACTTC.

This sequence joins TRBV5-1 and TRBJ2-5, with 7 bases fitting TRBD1. The junction had 11 bases not matched to a gene; V was cut back by 4 bases and J by 5 bases. The CDR3 runs 15 residues. The germline CDR1 and CDR2 sequences are SGHRS and YFSETQ. The DNA for the CDR3 is TGCGCCAGCAGCCAGGGGACAGCCGGTTCGGAGACCCAGTACTTC. Residues: CASSQGTAGSETQYF.

The J gene is TRBJ1-6, the V gene TRBV6-6; 8 bases agree with TRBD1. This CDR3 is 16 amino acids long. J gave up 7 bases and V 0 bases, and 5 bases lay outside the gene matches. Looked up from germline, CDR1 is MNHNY and CDR2 is SVGAGI (reference sequence). In nucleotides, the CDR3 is TGTGCCAGCAGTTACTCAAGACAGGGGACAAATTCACCCCTCCACTTT. It yields the protein CASSYSRQGTNSPLHF.

The chain employs TRBV12-3 or TRBV12-4 and TRBJ1-1, with D hard to call. The CDR3 covers 13 residues. V gave up 3 bases and J gave up 5 bases, with 10 bases separating them. The CDR3 loop reads CASSLWSGTEAFF. DNA for the CDR3: TGTGCCAGCAGTTTGTGGAGTGGGACTGAAGCTTTCTTT.

V gene TRBV2 combines with J gene TRBJ1-3; D unresolved. Germline assignment: CDR1 SNHLY and CDR2 FYNNEI. The CDR3 runs 11 residues. The CDR3 region is CVGQSGNTIYF. CDR3 bases: TGTGTCGGGCAGTCTGGAAACACCATATATTTT.

The V gene is TRBV9, the J gene TRBJ2-7; 8 bases align to TRBD1. V trimming: 4 bases; J trimming: 1 base; junction bases outside the gene matches: 4. The CDR3 loop spans 14 amino acids. Per the germline V gene, CDR1 is SGDLS and CDR2 is YYNGEE. This chain's CDR3 is CASSSRTGSYEQYF. CDR3 DNA sequence: TGTGCCAGCAGCTCCCGGACAGGGTCCTACGAGCAGTACTTC. The entire variable domain, with the rest obtained from reference TRBV9 and TRBJ2-7, is as follows: DSGVTQTPKHLITATGQRVTLRCSPRSGDLSVYWYQQSLDQGLQFLIQYYNGEERAKGNILERFSAQQFPDLHSELNLSSLELGDSALYFCASSSRTGSYEQYFGPGTRLTVT.

The chain employs TRBV15 and TRBJ2-5; D is undetermined. Trimming left V 3 bases short and J 1 base short, with 0 bases between. The CDR3 is 11 residues long. The V gene's germline CDR1 is LNHNV and CDR2 YYDKDF (reference sequence). The CDR3 here is CATSSQETQYF. CDR3 DNA sequence: TGTGCCACCAGCAGCCAAGAGACCCAGTACTTC.

CDR3 sequence (DNA): TGTGCCAGTAGGCTTCCAGGGCTTTTCGCTGAAGCTTTCTTT. Translating it yields CASRLPGLFAEAFF. V is TRBV19 and J is TRBJ1-1, with D perhaps matching TRBD1 (5 bases). With 6 bases removed from V and 6 bases from J, the gap between germline ends came to 17 bases. Germline loops: CDR1 LNHDA, CDR2 SQIVND (reference sequence). The CDR3 spans 14 residues.

CDR3 sequence: CASSESGNTIYF. The CDR3 DNA reads as TGTGCCAGCAGCGAGTCTGGAAACACCATATATTTT. The genes are TRBV9 and TRBJ1-3; no clear D. The CDR3 consists of 12 residues. With 3 bases removed from V and 1 base from J, the gap between germline ends came to 2 bases. CDR1 and CDR2 (germline): SGDLS, YYNGEE.

The chain employs TRBV19 and TRBJ1-4; 7 bases map to TRBD1. The junction had 8 bases not matched to a gene; V was cut back by 3 bases and J by 7 bases. The CDR3 sequence is 15 residues long. CDR1 is LNHDA, CDR2 SQIVND, per germline (reference sequence). CDR3 sequence (DNA): TGTGCCAGTAGTATTTTATCGGCAGGGGGTGAAAAACTGTTTTTT. Amino acids: CASSILSAGGEKLFF.

V gene TRBV6-2 or TRBV6-3 combines with J gene TRBJ2-1; D unclear. CDR3 size: 16 residues. Germline V gene sequence: CDR1 MNHEY, CDR2 SVGEGT. V was cut by 6 bases and J by 5 bases, with 20 bases left in between. Here the CDR3 DNA reads TGTGCCAGCAGCCCTACGGTGGGTTTTATTCACAATGAGCAGTTCTTC. This gives the protein CASSPTVGFIHNEQFF.